The T cell receptor beta chain described here comes from a study of graft-versus-host responses after intestinal transplantation. Study context: Recipients received multivisceral, liver-intestinal, or isolated intestinal transplants. Recipients were all induced with anti-thymocyte globulin, then given tacrolimus and steroids for around 3 years.

Method: immunoSEQ multiplex PCR; TCRdb's copy keeps in-frame clones and lacks some. In the table there are 35,000 to 45,000 clones, 91% of which are singletons. Whole-study findings and limits: There was an association between peak levels of circulating GvH clones and early post-transplant HvG declines. Patients who carried graft-donor T cell macrochimerism also had high graft-versus-host to host-versus-graft clonal ratios in their allografts.

As concerns this clone: Its antigen remains unidentified. Compared with germline, one end of the junction differs, possibly owing to a read error.

CDR3 length: 17 residues. Germline CDR1 is MDHEN and CDR2 is SYDVKM. The material was PBMCs, obtained 524 days after transplant. This chain links TRBV28 with TRBJ2-1; D might be TRBD2 (6 bases). The receptor's source is a human patient who received an intestinal transplant, so some T cells may come from the graft donor. As DNA, the CDR3 is TGTGCCAGCAGTTTTCGATTTAACTTGCGGGACTCACCCCCGAGGGTCTTC. Translated, it gives CASSFRFNLRDSPPRVF.